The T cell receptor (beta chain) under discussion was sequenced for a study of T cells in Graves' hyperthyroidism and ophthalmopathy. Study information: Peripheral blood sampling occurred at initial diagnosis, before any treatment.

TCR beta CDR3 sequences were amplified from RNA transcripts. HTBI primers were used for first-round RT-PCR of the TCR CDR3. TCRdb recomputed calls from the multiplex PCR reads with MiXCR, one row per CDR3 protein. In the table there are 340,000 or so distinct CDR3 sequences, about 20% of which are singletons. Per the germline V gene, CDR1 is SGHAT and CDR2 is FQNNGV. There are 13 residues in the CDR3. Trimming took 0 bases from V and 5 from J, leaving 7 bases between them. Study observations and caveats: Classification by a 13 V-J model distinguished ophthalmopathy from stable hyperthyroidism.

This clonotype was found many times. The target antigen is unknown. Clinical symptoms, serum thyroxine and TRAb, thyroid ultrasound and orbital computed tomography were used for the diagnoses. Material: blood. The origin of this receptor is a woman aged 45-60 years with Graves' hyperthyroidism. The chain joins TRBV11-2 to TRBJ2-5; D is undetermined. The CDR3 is CASSLDNRETQYF. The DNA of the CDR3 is TGTGCCAGCAGCTTAGATAATCGGGAGACCCAGTACTTC.